A selection of T cell receptor beta chains follows, all from one sample in a study of blood T cells in healthy people across ages. One entry per CDR3 protein results from TCRdb running MiXCR on the 5' RACE reads. The data show roughly 570,000 distinct CDR3 sequences, with roughly 28% seen just once and roughly 18% held by the top ten. Source material: blood. These receptors all stem from a woman in her 70s in good health. Each CDR3 is given with its conserved first and last residue. The D gene is left open where the match is weak. Only part of the rows carry a size: once, few, many, or a class if the clone is expanded.

14,TRBV11-2,TRBJ2-4,.,.,CASSSTIAKNIQYF,TGTGCCAGCAGCTCGACAATAGCCAAAAACATTCAGTACTTC
16,TRBV15,TRBJ2-2,TRBD2,.,CATRPGTSGNTGELFF,TGTGCCACCAGACCCGGGACTAGCGGGAACACCGGGGAGCTGTTTTTT
14,TRBV7-2,TRBJ2-4,.,.,CASSLAQGLDIQYF,TGTGCCAGCAGCTTAGCCCAGGGATTGGACATTCAGTACTTC
14,TRBV2,TRBJ2-5,TRBD2,many,CASSRTSGRGTQYF,TGTGCCAGCAGTCGGACTAGCGGGCGGGGGACCCAGTACTTC
14,TRBV20-1,TRBJ2-4,.,few,CSCNPTEAKNIQYF,TGCAGTTGTAACCCAACAGAAGCCAAAAACATTCAGTACTTC
13,TRBV20-1,TRBJ1-2,TRBD1,.,CSASTDRVDGYTF,TGCAGTGCTAGTACCGACAGGGTAGATGGCTACACCTTC
15,TRBV6-5,TRBJ1-3,.,few,CASSLTGQAGNTIYF,TGTGCCAGCAGCTTAACGGGACAAGCTGGAAACACCATATATTTT
10,TRBV20-1,TRBJ2-5,.,.,CSAERETQYF,TGCAGTGCCGAAAGAGAGACCCAGTACTTC
12,TRBV20-1,TRBJ1-4,.,few,CSASWGDEKLFF,TGCAGTGCTAGTTGGGGGGATGAAAAACTGTTTTTT
13,TRBV7-2,TRBJ1-2,.,.,CASSLDSPYGYTF,TGTGCCAGCAGCCTTGACAGCCCCTATGGCTACACCTTC
12,TRBV11-2,TRBJ2-3,.,few,CASSLPPDTQYF,TGTGCCAGCAGCTTACCCCCAGATACGCAGTATTTT
13,TRBV4-3,TRBJ2-7,.,few,CASSQMGGWEQYF,TGCGCCAGCAGCCAAATGGGGGGCTGGGAGCAGTACTTC
14,TRBV20-1,TRBJ2-3,.,.,CSATGGAGADTQYF,TGCAGTGCTACTGGGGGGGCGGGCGCAGATACGCAGTATTTT
18,TRBV6-2/TRBV6-3,TRBJ1-2,TRBD1,.,CASSYSGVYGIGQATNTF,TGTGCCAGCAGTTACAGTGGGGTATATGGTATTGGACAGGCGACCAACACCTTC
13,TRBV15,TRBJ1-2,.,.,CATARGHTVGYTF,TGTGCCACCGCCCGAGGGCATACCGTAGGCTACACCTTC
14,TRBV20-1,TRBJ1-2,TRBD1,.,CSATSGQGAYGYTF,TGCAGTGCCACGAGCGGACAGGGGGCCTATGGCTACACCTTC
16,TRBV7-8,TRBJ1-3,.,.,CASSLAAVGSGNTIYF,TGTGCCAGCAGCTTAGCAGCCGTCGGCTCTGGAAACACCATATATTTT
16,TRBV12-3/TRBV12-4,TRBJ2-3,TRBD1,.,CASSRDRGSTADTQYF,TGTGCCAGCAGCCGGGACAGGGGTAGTACAGCAGATACGCAGTATTTT
16,TRBV7-2,TRBJ2-2,.,.,CASSLNVGTKTGELFF,TGTGCCAGCAGCTTAAATGTTGGGACAAAGACCGGGGAGCTGTTTTTT
15,TRBV7-3,TRBJ2-5,TRBD2,.,CASSLRRGGEETQYF,TGTGCCAGCAGCTTAAGGCGCGGGGGGGAAGAGACCCAGTACTTC
16,TRBV5-1,TRBJ1-4,TRBD1,few,CASSPGGGYVGEKLFF,TGCGCCAGCAGCCCCGGAGGGGGCTACGTCGGAGAAAAACTGTTTTTT
14,TRBV6-5,TRBJ2-7,TRBD1,.,CASRTGLSAYEQYF,TGTGCCAGCAGGACAGGGCTTTCAGCCTACGAGCAGTACTTC
13,TRBV27,TRBJ2-2,TRBD1,.,CASRATGIGELSF,TGTGCCAGCAGGGCGACAGGGATAGGGGAGCTGTCTTTT
15,TRBV7-8,TRBJ1-2,.,many,CASSPRDTPRGGYTF,TGTGCCAGCAGCCCTCGGGACACCCCCCGGGGTGGCTACACCTTC